Below, 12 T cell receptor beta chains from the same sample are listed, as sequenced in a study of Ad26.COV2.S vaccination and SARS-CoV-2 variants. Regarding treatment: some 20 received Ad26.COV2.S at low or high dose, single or two shots; 5 received placebo; per-sample allocation not given. Day 63 after the first injection of vaccine or placebo was the sampling time. The protocol was immunoSEQ multiplex PCR, while the TCRdb copy is restricted to in-frame clones and leaves out a portion. This table has about 350,000 clones, roughly 90% appearing once. The sequencing used peripheral blood, collected in a trial of Ad26.COV2.S vaccine versus placebo. The receptors were gathered from a person between 18 and 60 years old who received the Ad26.COV2.S COVID-19 vaccine or a placebo.

The chain couples TRBV6-2 or TRBV6-3 to TRBJ2-5; D not certain. V was cut by 4 bases and J by 5 bases, with 5 bases left in between. The CDR3 extends over 11 amino acids. Germline V CDR1 and CDR2: MNHEY, SVGEGT. The CDR3 coding sequence is TGTGCCAGCAGTTGGACCGAGACCCAGTACTTC. Its protein is CASSWTETQYF.

V usage is TRBV19 and J usage is TRBJ2-5; 7 bases are shared with TRBD1. V dropped 8 bases and J dropped 1; count of bases not matched to a gene: 7. The germline V gene encodes CDR1 LNHDA and CDR2 SQIVND (reference sequence). The CDR3 has 14 residues. CDR3: CASRHRDSQETQYF. The CDR3 region has the DNA TGTGCCAGTCGACACCGGGACAGCCAAGAGACCCAGTACTTC.

The rearrangement links TRBV18 to TRBJ1-5, with D unclear. Trimming shortened V by 4 bases and J by 5 bases, and 6 bases separated the two germline ends. The CDR3 is made up of 12 amino acids. Per the germline V gene, CDR1 is KGHSH and CDR2 is LQKENI. The chain's CDR3 is CASSHGDQPQHF. Here the CDR3 DNA reads TGTGCCAGCTCACACGGGGATCAGCCCCAGCATTTT.

The gene calls are TRBV7-2 and TRBJ1-3, with TRBD1 matching over 8 bases. The CDR3 is 14 residues long. V lost 5 bases, J lost 2 bases, and 2 bases stayed unmatched. Per germline, CDR1 SGHTA and CDR2 FQGNSA. The CDR3: CASSPQGAGNTIYF. The DNA for the CDR3 is TGTGCCAGCAGCCCACAGGGGGCTGGAAACACCATATATTTT.

The rearrangement joins TRBV2 to TRBJ2-1; 7 nucleotides match TRBD2. The ends lost 2 bases at V and 3 bases at J; junction bases unmatched: 1. This CDR3 contains 14 residues. Per the germline V gene, CDR1 is SNHLY and CDR2 is FYNNEI. The CDR3 protein is CASSEIAGYNEQFF. The CDR3 coding sequence is TGTGCCAGCAGTGAAATAGCGGGCTACAATGAGCAGTTCTTC.

The rearrangement links TRBV12-3 or TRBV12-4 to TRBJ2-7; D ambiguous. The CDR3 loop spans 12 amino acids. V was clipped by 2 bases and J by 4 bases, with 6 bases between them. CDR3 loop: CASSLREYEQYF. In DNA form, the CDR3 reads TGTGCCAGCAGTTTAAGAGAGTACGAGCAGTACTTC.

The J gene is TRBJ1-2, the V gene TRBV5-1; weak D call: TRBD1 (6 bases). The CDR3 is made up of 11 amino acids. V dropped 2 bases and J dropped 8 bases, with 7 bases sitting between them. Germline lookup yields CDR1 SGHRS and CDR2 YFSETQ. The CDR3 sequence: CASSFGQGYTF. The CDR3 nucleotides read TGCGCCAGCAGCTTCGGACAGGGCTACACCTTC.

The chain carries TRBV6-5 and TRBJ1-2, with D unclear. The CDR3 consists of 15 residues. V was trimmed by 2 bases and J by 3 bases, leaving 13 bases between them. The germline CDR1 and CDR2 sequences are MNHEY and SVGAGI. CDR3 in amino acids: CASSYREESDYGYTF. DNA of the CDR3: TGTGCCAGCAGTTACCGGGAGGAGTCGGACTATGGCTACACCTTC.

DNA for the CDR3: TGTGCCAGCAGCGAAAGGGGGACAGGGGCCAATGAGCAGTTCTTC. Protein sequence: CASSERGTGANEQFF. The rearrangement links TRBV25-1 to TRBJ2-1; 10 bases line up with TRBD1. V shed 6 bases and J 6 bases; nucleotides not matched to a gene: 8. Per germline, CDR1 MGHDK and CDR2 SYGVNS. CDR3 size: 15 residues.

The J gene is TRBJ2-5, the V gene TRBV7-3, with D perhaps TRBD1 (5 bases). The V end was cut by 2 bases, the J end by 2 bases, with 6 bases between. The germline gives CDR1 SGHTA, CDR2 FQGTGA. CDR3 length equals 13 residues. CDR3 DNA sequence: TGTGCCAGCAGCTTATACAGGCAAGAGACCCAGTACTTC. This codes for CASSLYRQETQYF.

In this sample, this clone turned up once. This sequence joins TRBV14 and TRBJ1-4; no clear D gene. The V end lost 5 bases, the J end lost 6 bases, and 19 bases lay between the germline ends. Germline V gene sequence: CDR1 SGHDN, CDR2 FVKESK. CDR3 length: 16 residues. CDR3 residues: CASSAIGGNVDEKLFF. The CDR3 DNA follows: TGTGCCAGCAGCGCAATCGGAGGGAATGTAGATGAAAAACTGTTTTTT.

The rearrangement uses TRBV4-3 and TRBJ1-1, with D unclear. This CDR3 is 13 amino acids long. V was trimmed by 8 bases and J by 4 bases, leaving 14 bases between them. The germline CDR1 and CDR2 sequences are LGHNA and YSLEER. The DNA for the CDR3 is TGCGCCAGCGGTAAGACCTTGCTCACTGAAGCTTTCTTT. Translating gives CASGKTLLTEAFF.